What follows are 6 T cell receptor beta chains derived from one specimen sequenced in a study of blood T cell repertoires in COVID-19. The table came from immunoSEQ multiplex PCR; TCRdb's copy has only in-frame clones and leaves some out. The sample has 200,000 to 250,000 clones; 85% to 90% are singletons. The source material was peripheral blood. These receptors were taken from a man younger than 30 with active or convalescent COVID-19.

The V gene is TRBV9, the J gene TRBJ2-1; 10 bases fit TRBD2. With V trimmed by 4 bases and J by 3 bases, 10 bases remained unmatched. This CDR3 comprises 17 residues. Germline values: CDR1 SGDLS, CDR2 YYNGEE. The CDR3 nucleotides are TGTGCCAGCAGCCCAACCCGGGCTAGCGGGGGCTACAATGAGCAGTTCTTC. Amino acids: CASSPTRASGGYNEQFF. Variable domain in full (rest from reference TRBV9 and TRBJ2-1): DSGVTQTPKHLITATGQRVTLRCSPRSGDLSVYWYQQSLDQGLQFLIQYYNGEERAKGNILERFSAQQFPDLHSELNLSSLELGDSALYFCASSPTRASGGYNEQFFGPGTRLTVL.

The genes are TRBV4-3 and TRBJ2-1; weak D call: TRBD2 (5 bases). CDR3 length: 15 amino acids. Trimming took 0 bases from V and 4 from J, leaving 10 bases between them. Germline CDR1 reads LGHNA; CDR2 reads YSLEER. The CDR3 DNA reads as TGCGCCAGCAGCCAAGATAGTCGGACTTACAATGAGCAGTTCTTC. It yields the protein CASSQDSRTYNEQFF.

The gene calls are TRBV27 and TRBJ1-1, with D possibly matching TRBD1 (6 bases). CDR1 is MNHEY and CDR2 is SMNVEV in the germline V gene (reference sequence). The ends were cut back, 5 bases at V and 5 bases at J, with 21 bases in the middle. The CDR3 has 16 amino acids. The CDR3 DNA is TGTGCCAGCAGTGCCATGACAGGCGCGCCCCTGACTGAAGCTTTCTTT. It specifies CASSAMTGAPLTEAFF.

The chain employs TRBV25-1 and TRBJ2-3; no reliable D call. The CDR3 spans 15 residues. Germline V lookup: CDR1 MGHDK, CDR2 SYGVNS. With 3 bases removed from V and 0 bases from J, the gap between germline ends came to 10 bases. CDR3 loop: CASSDVRSSTDTQYF. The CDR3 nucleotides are TGTGCCAGCAGTGACGTCAGGTCTAGCACAGATACGCAGTATTTT.

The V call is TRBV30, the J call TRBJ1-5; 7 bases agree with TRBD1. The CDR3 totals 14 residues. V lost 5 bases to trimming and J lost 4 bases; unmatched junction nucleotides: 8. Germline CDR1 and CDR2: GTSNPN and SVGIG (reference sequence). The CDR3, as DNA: TGTGCCTGGGGCGACAGGGCCGGGAATCAGCCCCAGCATTTT. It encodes CAWGDRAGNQPQHF.

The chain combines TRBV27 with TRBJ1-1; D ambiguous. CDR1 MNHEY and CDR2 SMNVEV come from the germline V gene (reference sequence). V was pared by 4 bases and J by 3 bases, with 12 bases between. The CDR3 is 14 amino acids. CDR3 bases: TGTGCCAGCAGTTATTTCTCAGGATACACTGAAGCTTTCTTT. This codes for CASSYFSGYTEAFF.